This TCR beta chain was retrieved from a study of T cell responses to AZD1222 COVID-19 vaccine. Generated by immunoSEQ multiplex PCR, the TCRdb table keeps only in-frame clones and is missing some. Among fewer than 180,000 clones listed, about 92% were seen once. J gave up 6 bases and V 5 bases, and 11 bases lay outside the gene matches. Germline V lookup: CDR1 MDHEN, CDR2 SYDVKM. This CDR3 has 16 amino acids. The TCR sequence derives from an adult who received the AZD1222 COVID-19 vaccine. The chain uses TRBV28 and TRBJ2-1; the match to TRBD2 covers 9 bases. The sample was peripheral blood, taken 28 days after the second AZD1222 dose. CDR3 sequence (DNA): TGTGCCAGCAGTAGCCTAACTAGCGGGTTACCCAATGAGCAGTTCTTC. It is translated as CASSSLTSGLPNEQFF.